This T cell receptor (beta chain) was recorded in a study of Ad26.COV2.S vaccination and SARS-CoV-2 variants. CDR1 is MDHEN and CDR2 is SYDVKM in the germline V gene. The CDR3 sequence is 14 residues long. Between the trimmed V and J ends, which lost 2 bases and 6 bases, there was a span of 13 bases. Regarding treatment: roughly 18 received Ad26.COV2.S at low or high dose, single or two shots; roughly 5 received placebo; per-sample allocation not given. The study sampled participants on day 63 after the first vaccine or placebo injection. Profiled with immunoSEQ multiplex PCR; TCRdb holds only in-frame clones, not every one. The data contain around 250,000 clones, around nine tenths of them singletons.

The rearrangement joins TRBV28 to TRBJ2-5; possibly TRBD1 for D (6 bases). The receptor was derived from a person aged 18-65 years who received the Ad26.COV2.S COVID-19 vaccine or a placebo. The sequenced sample was peripheral blood, obtained in a trial of Ad26.COV2.S vaccine versus placebo. The CDR3 DNA reads as TGTGCCAGCAGTTTACCACTGGGGGCGAAGACCCAGTACTTC. Translating it yields CASSLPLGAKTQYF.